The rows below give T cell receptor beta chains drawn from one sample of a study of cytomegalovirus exposure and HLA in healthy donors. Produced via immunoSEQ multiplex PCR; TCRdb's table is partial and in-frame only. Its table records about 79,000 clones. The sample was PBMCs. The receptor set was obtained from a man aged 25-40 years in good health and CMV-seronegative. CDR3s include the opening cysteine and the closing phenylalanine or tryptophan.

V gene: TRBV4-2
CDR3 protein: CASSPGQNGDTIYF

V gene: TRBV6-1
CDR3 protein: CASSEVLAGGPEYNEQFF

V gene: TRBV18
CDR3 protein: CASSSGTLHYGYTF

V gene: TRBV5-1
CDR3 protein: CASSTGTSGRGGQETQYF

V gene: TRBV4-3
CDR3 protein: CASSQGGAGGVDEQFF

V gene: TRBV27
CDR3 protein: CASSPFSGWGGNTGELFF

V gene: TRBV6-5
CDR3 protein: CASSYKHLSYEQYF

V gene: TRBV5-1
CDR3 protein: CASSNQYTGTLDMIEKLFF

V gene: TRBV5-1
CDR3 protein: CASSPTGYNEQFF

V gene: TRBV18
CDR3 protein: CASSPIQGPRNTEAFF